The entry below describes one T cell receptor beta chain. These data belong to a study of shared clonotypes between healthy human individuals. DNA from unsorted PBMC was sequenced on ten immunoSEQ deep assay plates. The protocol was immunoSEQ multiplex PCR, while the TCRdb copy is restricted to in-frame clones and leaves out a portion. The sample has about 490,000 clones; 60% to 80% are singletons. The sequence was collected from a woman aged 35 to 49 in good health. Some clones in this sample may be carry-over from other donors' samples. The sequencing input was PBMCs.

The CDR3 is CAISESFGISNQPQHF. The CDR3 nucleotides are TGTGCCATCAGTGAGTCCTTTGGCATTAGCAATCAGCCCCAGCATTTT. The V call is TRBV10-3, the J call TRBJ1-5; D remains unclear. There are 16 residues in the CDR3. In germline, CDR1 is ENHRY, CDR2 SYGVKD. Trimming removed 0 bases at V and 0 bases at J, with 9 bases between.